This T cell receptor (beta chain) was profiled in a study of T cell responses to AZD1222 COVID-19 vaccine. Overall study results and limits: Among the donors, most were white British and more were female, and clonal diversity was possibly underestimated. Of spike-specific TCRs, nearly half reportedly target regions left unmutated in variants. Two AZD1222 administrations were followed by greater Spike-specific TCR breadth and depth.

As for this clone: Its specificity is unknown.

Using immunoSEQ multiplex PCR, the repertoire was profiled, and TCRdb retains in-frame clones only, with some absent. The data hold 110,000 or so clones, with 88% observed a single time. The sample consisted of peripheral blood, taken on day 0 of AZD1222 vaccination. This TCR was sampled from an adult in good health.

The chain's CDR3 is CASRTNSPLHF. The CDR3 bases are TGTGCCAGCAGGACTAATTCACCCCTCCACTTT. The chain joins TRBV6-5 to TRBJ1-6; no clear D. Germline CDR1 and CDR2: MNHEY and SVGAGI. This CDR3 spans 11 amino acids. Trimming took 6 bases from V and 6 from J, leaving 3 bases between them.